The 30 T cell receptor beta chains below come from one sample, sequenced in a study of blood T cell repertoires in COVID-19. Clones were sequenced by immunoSEQ multiplex PCR, and TCRdb holds only the in-frame ones, with some missing. The sample yields some 59,000 clones, roughly 76% seen once. Source material: peripheral blood. The receptors come from a woman aged 55-69 years with acute or convalescent COVID-19.

The chain links TRBV6-1 to TRBJ2-5; 9 bases line up with TRBD1. The junction had 3 bases not matched to a gene; V was cut back by 6 bases and J by 1 base. The CDR3 spans 14 residues. The germline V gene encodes CDR1 MNHNS and CDR2 SASEGT. This CDR3 is CASRRGQGQETQYF. CDR3 coding DNA: TGTGCCAGCAGAAGGGGACAGGGCCAAGAGACCCAGTACTTC.

J is TRBJ1-5 and V is TRBV30, with a tentative D call TRBD1 (6 bases). Between the trimmed V and J ends, which lost 0 bases and 1 base, there was a span of 13 bases. The CDR3 runs to 16 residues. Germline lookup yields CDR1 GTSNPN and CDR2 SVGIG (reference sequence). The CDR3 loop reads CAWSVGRGVSNQPQHF. CDR3 DNA sequence: TGTGCCTGGAGTGTCGGCAGGGGTGTAAGCAATCAGCCCCAGCATTTT. The full variable domain, completed using reference TRBV30 and TRBJ1-5, is SQTIHQWPATLVQPVGSPLSLECTVEGTSNPNLYWYRQAAGRGLQLLFYSVGIGQISSEVPQNLSASRPQDRQFILSSKKLLLSDSGFYLCAWSVGRGVSNQPQHFGDGTRLSIL.

This chain connects TRBV18 to TRBJ1-6; TRBD1 is a possible D gene (5 bases). CDR3 length: 14 amino acids. The ends were cut back, 2 bases at V and 6 bases at J, with 8 bases in the middle. Germline CDR1 and CDR2: KGHSH and LQKENI. CDR3 coding DNA: TGTGCCAGCTCACCAGACAGAGTTAATTCACCCCTCCACTTT. The encoded protein is CASSPDRVNSPLHF.

This clone was seen a few times. J is TRBJ2-7 and V is TRBV12-3 or TRBV12-4; D remains unclear. The ends were cut back, 2 bases at V and 3 bases at J, with 2 bases in the middle. This CDR3 has 11 residues. CDR3 DNA sequence: TGTGCCAGCAGTTTATACTACGAGCAGTACTTC. This encodes CASSLYYEQYF.

The gene calls are TRBV28 and TRBJ1-4, with no clear D. V shed 2 bases and J shed 4 bases, with 5 bases lying between them. Germline-derived CDR1 and CDR2 are MDHEN and SYDVKM. CDR3 size: 13 residues. CDR3 in amino acids: CASSLGRNEKLFF. DNA for the CDR3: TGTGCCAGCAGTTTAGGGCGTAATGAAAAACTGTTTTTT. The full variable domain, completed using reference TRBV28 and TRBJ1-4, is DVKVTQSSRYLVKRTGEKVFLECVQDMDHENMFWYRQDPGLGLRLIYFSYDVKMKEKGDIPEGYSVSREKKERFSLILESASTNQTSMYLCASSLGRNEKLFFGSGTQLSVL.

This clone came up once. The rearrangement joins TRBV19 to TRBJ2-3; no definite D call. This CDR3 region has 11 residues. CDR1 and CDR2 (germline): LNHDA, SQIVND (reference sequence). The V gene lost 3 bases and the J gene lost 6 bases, with 4 bases spanning the gap. The CDR3 reads CASSIHDTQYF. For the CDR3, the DNA is TGTGCCAGTAGTATCCATGATACGCAGTATTTT.

The chain has TRBV6-5 and TRBJ1-1, with D possibly TRBD1 on 6 matching bases. Germline V gene sequence: CDR1 MNHEY, CDR2 SVGAGI. This CDR3 has 15 residues. Trimming took 6 bases from V and 3 from J, leaving 17 bases between them. The CDR3 loop is CASSLERGGDTEAFF. CDR3 nucleotides: TGTGCCAGCAGCCTGGAAAGGGGGGGAGACACTGAAGCTTTCTTT.

The rearrangement links TRBV3-1 (or the pseudogene TRBV3-2) to TRBJ1-1; D is possibly TRBD1 (5 bases). Germline CDR1 is LGHDT and CDR2 is YNNKEL (reference sequence). The germline V and J ends were trimmed by 5 bases and 2 bases, with 12 bases remaining between them. This CDR3 is built from 14 residues. CDR3 residues: CASSYLGGNTEAFF. The CDR3 DNA is TGTGCCAGCAGCTACCTGGGGGGAAACACTGAAGCTTTCTTT.

This rearrangement joins TRBV11-1 to TRBJ2-3, with TRBD2 identical over 7 bases. Per germline, CDR1 SGHAT and CDR2 FQDESV (reference sequence). CDR3 length: 13 amino acids. With V trimmed by 10 bases and J by 2 bases, 6 bases remained unmatched. In DNA, the CDR3 is TGTGCCACGGCTAGCGGAAACACAGATACGCAGTATTTT. Residues: CATASGNTDTQYF.

The V call is TRBV3-1 (or the pseudogene TRBV3-2), the J call TRBJ2-5, with TRBD2 identical over 10 bases. CDR1 LGHDT and CDR2 YNNKEL come from the germline V gene (reference sequence). V was pared by 0 bases and J by 4 bases, with 2 bases of the junction left unmatched. This CDR3 is 15 amino acids long. CDR3 residues: CASSQDLAGAETQYF. CDR3 bases: TGTGCCAGCAGCCAAGACCTAGCGGGGGCAGAGACCCAGTACTTC.

The chain links TRBV12-3 or TRBV12-4 to TRBJ1-5; possibly TRBD1 for D (6 bases). Trimming took off 4 bases at V and 4 bases at J, with 8 bases between the two ends. This CDR3 region has 13 residues. CDR3 region: CASSSQGNQPQHF. The DNA for the CDR3 is TGTGCCAGCAGTTCTCAGGGGAATCAGCCCCAGCATTTT.

The chain carries TRBV5-4 and TRBJ2-3; the match to TRBD2 covers 9 bases. The length of the CDR3 is 15 residues. V was pared by 3 bases and J by 2 bases, with 4 bases of the junction left unmatched. The germline V gene encodes CDR1 SGHNT and CDR2 YYREEE (reference sequence). CDR3: CASSSSGAFTDTQYF. The CDR3 DNA sequence: TGTGCCAGCAGCTCTAGCGGGGCTTTCACAGATACGCAGTATTTT.

The chain links TRBV21-1 to TRBJ2-1; the DNA was not compared with TRBD1, the D call given in the table. TRBV21-1 is a known pseudogene. The CDR3 consists of 15 residues. DNA for the CDR3: TGTGCCAGCAGCAAATCCGGCAGGGCGAGTTCGGTACAGTTCTTC. It translates to CASSKSGRASSVQFF.

Only a few counts were recorded for this clone. The chain is built from TRBV6-1 and TRBJ2-3; D might be TRBD1 (5 bases). Trimming cost V 3 bases and J 0 bases, with 7 bases left between them. Germline V gives CDR1 MNHNS, CDR2 SASEGT. The CDR3 is made up of 14 amino acids. This chain's CDR3 is CASSDTGSTDTQYF. Here the CDR3 DNA reads TGTGCCAGCAGTGACACAGGAAGCACAGATACGCAGTATTTT.

This rearrangement joins TRBV12-3 or TRBV12-4 to TRBJ2-7; maybe TRBD1 (6 bases). The CDR3 is 13 amino acids. V was pared by 8 bases and J by 0 bases, with 11 bases between. The CDR3 region is CASGQGLSYEQYF. CDR3 nucleotide sequence: TGTGCCAGCGGGCAGGGGCTCTCCTACGAGCAGTACTTC.

This clone was picked up one time. V is TRBV5-1 and J is TRBJ1-5; no definite D call. V was shortened by 7 bases and J by 3 bases, with 11 bases between the two germline ends. The CDR3 spans 13 residues. CDR1 SGHRS and CDR2 YFSETQ come from the germline V gene. CDR3 loop: CASAVQPNQPQHF. The CDR3 DNA follows: TGCGCCAGCGCGGTCCAACCCAATCAGCCCCAGCATTTT.

This clone was seen a single time. This chain links TRBV6-6 with TRBJ1-5; the D is unclear. From germline, CDR1 is MNHNY and CDR2 SVGAGI (reference sequence). The CDR3 is 14 residues long. Trimming left V 2 bases short and J 4 bases short, with 9 bases between. DNA of the CDR3: TGTGCCAGCAGTTACGTCACAGAAAATCAGCCCCAGCATTTT. Its protein is CASSYVTENQPQHF.

The V and J genes are TRBV5-8 and TRBJ1-6; D unclear. V dropped 2 bases and J dropped 0 bases, with 12 bases sitting between them. Germline V CDR1 and CDR2: SGHTS, YDEGEE. This CDR3 comprises 17 residues. The CDR3 region is CASSFGSRRSYNSPLHF. The CDR3 region has the DNA TGTGCCAGCAGCTTCGGGTCTAGGCGCTCCTATAATTCACCCCTCCACTTT.

The genes are TRBV28 and TRBJ2-5, with 11 bases aligning to TRBD1. The V gene end was trimmed by 1 base and the J gene end by 7 bases; junction bases not matched to a gene: 5. The CDR3 length is 15 residues. Germline-derived CDR1 and CDR2 are MDHEN and SYDVKM. This CDR3 reads CASSLLGQGEGTQYF. Written as DNA, the CDR3 is TGTGCCAGCAGTTTATTGGGACAGGGGGAAGGGACCCAGTACTTC. The whole variable domain, filled in from reference TRBV28 and TRBJ2-5, reads DVKVTQSSRYLVKRTGEKVFLECVQDMDHENMFWYRQDPGLGLRLIYFSYDVKMKEKGDIPEGYSVSREKKERFSLILESASTNQTSMYLCASSLLGQGEGTQYFGPGTRLLVL.

The chain has TRBV7-9 and TRBJ2-7; the D gene is possibly TRBD2 (5 bases). This CDR3 region has 14 residues. Germline V gene data show CDR1 as SEHNR and CDR2 as FQNEAQ (reference sequence). Trimming took off 1 base at V and 7 bases at J, with 14 bases between the two ends. The CDR3 sequence is CASSLDSGLREQYF. CDR3 coding DNA: TGTGCCAGCAGCTTAGACAGCGGTTTACGGGAGCAGTACTTC.

The chain uses TRBV9 and TRBJ1-4, with a possible D match to TRBD1 (5 bases). Per germline, CDR1 SGDLS and CDR2 YYNGEE. CDR3 length: 14 amino acids. Trimming took 3 bases from V and 10 from J, leaving 16 bases between them. CDR3 bases: TGTGCCAGCAGCGCCGACAGAACTCGAGGAAAACTGTTTTTT. Its protein product is CASSADRTRGKLFF.

The CDR3 DNA is TGTGCCAGCAGCCAAGACGTGGTAACGGGGGGAAAACTGTTTTTT. Translation gives CASSQDVVTGGKLFF. The rearrangement joins TRBV3-1 (or the pseudogene TRBV3-2) to TRBJ1-4; weak D call: TRBD1 (5 bases). CDR3 size: 15 residues. Germline CDR1 and CDR2: LGHDT and YNNKEL (reference sequence). V was cut by 0 bases and J by 10 bases, with 15 bases left in between.

Comment on this clone: One end of the junction is discordant with germline, which a read error may explain. The chain has TRBV4-1 and TRBJ2-7; D uncertain. The CDR3 sequence is 15 residues long. Germline loops: CDR1 MGHRA, CDR2 YSYEKL. This chain's CDR3 is CASSQGSHPPYEQYF. The CDR3 DNA reads as TGCGCCAGCAGTCAAGGGTCACATCCCCCGTACGAGCAGTACTTC.

This chain uses TRBV7-2 with TRBJ1-3; D not resolved. Per the germline V gene, CDR1 is SGHTA and CDR2 is FQGNSA. The CDR3 sequence is 13 residues long. Deletions cut 4 bases from V and 2 bases from J, with 6 bases between. The CDR3 DNA sequence: TGTGCCAGCAGCTCACAAACTGGAAACACCATATATTTT. This codes for CASSSQTGNTIYF. Combining the CDR3 with reference TRBV7-2 and TRBJ1-3 gives the whole variable domain GAGVSQSPSNKVTEKGKDVELRCDPISGHTALYWYRQSLGQGLEFLIYFQGNSAPDKSGLPSDRFSAERTGGSVSTLTIQRTQQEDSAVYLCASSSQTGNTIYFGEGSWLTVV.

The rearrangement joins TRBV30 to TRBJ2-2; possible D gene TRBD2, 6 bases. This CDR3 spans 14 amino acids. V lost 2 bases to trimming and J lost 1 base, with 8 bases between them. Per the germline V gene, CDR1 is GTSNPN and CDR2 is SVGIG (reference sequence). This CDR3 reads CAWSWGENTGELFF. CDR3 DNA: TGTGCCTGGAGTTGGGGGGAGAACACCGGGGAGCTGTTTTTT.

The chain recombines TRBV15 with TRBJ2-5, with a tentative D call TRBD2 (5 bases). Trimming took 6 bases from V and 2 from J, leaving 13 bases between them. CDR3 length equals 14 residues. In germline, CDR1 is LNHNV, CDR2 YYDKDF (reference sequence). The CDR3 region is CATSTGGYQETQYF. In DNA, the CDR3 is TGTGCCACCAGTACGGGCGGGTATCAAGAGACCCAGTACTTC.

The V call is TRBV3-1 (or the pseudogene TRBV3-2), the J call TRBJ1-1; 8 nucleotides line up with TRBD1. CDR3 length: 14 residues. The V gene end was trimmed by 0 bases and the J gene end by 6 bases; junction bases not matched to a gene: 3. Germline values: CDR1 LGHDT, CDR2 YNNKEL (reference sequence). As DNA, the CDR3 is TGTGCCAGCAGCCAAGACAGGGGGCTGGCTGAAGCTTTCTTT. Amino acid sequence: CASSQDRGLAEAFF.

V gene TRBV7-9 combines with J gene TRBJ1-1; D is ambiguous. V shed 1 base and J shed 4 bases, with 4 bases lying between them. Germline CDR1 is SEHNR and CDR2 is FQNEAQ (reference sequence). The CDR3 extends over 12 amino acids. The CDR3, as DNA: TGTGCCAGCAGCTTAGTTATCACTGAAGCTTTCTTT. Translating gives CASSLVITEAFF.

The chain joins TRBV30 to TRBJ1-6; perhaps TRBD1 as D (5 bases). Trimming shortened V by 2 bases and J by 5 bases, and 13 bases separated the two germline ends. The CDR3 totals 15 residues. Germline lookup yields CDR1 GTSNPN and CDR2 SVGIG (reference sequence). CDR3: CAWSLRTPNNSPLHF. The CDR3 bases are TGTGCCTGGAGTTTACGGACACCTAATAATTCACCCCTCCACTTT. Using reference TRBV30 and TRBJ1-6 for the parts outside the CDR3, the full variable domain is SQTIHQWPATLVQPVGSPLSLECTVEGTSNPNLYWYRQAAGRGLQLLFYSVGIGQISSEVPQNLSASRPQDRQFILSSKKLLLSDSGFYLCAWSLRTPNNSPLHFGNGTRLTVT.

The rearrangement uses TRBV20-1 and TRBJ2-7; no clear D. The CDR3 covers 11 residues. Trimming took 0 bases from V and 6 from J, leaving 6 bases between them. Germline CDR1 is DFQATT and CDR2 is SNEGSKA (reference sequence). The CDR3 nucleotides are TGCAGTGCTAGAGATCTCGGCGAGCAGTACTTC. Its translation: CSARDLGEQYF.